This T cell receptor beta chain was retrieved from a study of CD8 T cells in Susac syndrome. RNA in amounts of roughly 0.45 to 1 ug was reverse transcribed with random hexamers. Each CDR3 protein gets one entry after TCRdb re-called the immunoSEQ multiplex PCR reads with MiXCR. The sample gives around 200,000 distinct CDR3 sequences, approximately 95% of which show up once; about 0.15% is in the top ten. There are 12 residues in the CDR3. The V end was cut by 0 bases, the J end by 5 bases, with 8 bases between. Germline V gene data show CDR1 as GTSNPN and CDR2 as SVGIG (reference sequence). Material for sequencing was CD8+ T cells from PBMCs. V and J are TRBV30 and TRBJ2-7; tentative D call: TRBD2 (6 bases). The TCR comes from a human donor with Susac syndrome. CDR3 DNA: TGTGCCTGGAGTGTAACGGGGGACGAGCAGTACTTC. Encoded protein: CAWSVTGDEQYF. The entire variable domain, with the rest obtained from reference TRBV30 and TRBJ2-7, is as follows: SQTIHQWPATLVQPVGSPLSLECTVEGTSNPNLYWYRQAAGRGLQLLFYSVGIGQISSEVPQNLSASRPQDRQFILSSKKLLLSDSGFYLCAWSVTGDEQYFGPGTRLTVT.